This TCR beta chain was recorded in a study of regulatory T cells in long-lasting Graves disease. TCR beta libraries were built with iRepertoire HTBI primers and Arm-PCR of CDR3 regions. From the multiplex PCR reads, TCRdb called clonotypes with MiXCR, one entry per CDR3 protein. The sample shows about 450,000 distinct CDR3 sequences, 14% of them seen only once. At least ten counts were recorded for this clonotype. Time point denoted: newly diagnosed GD, antithyroid drugs for less than 3 months. PBMCs provided the RNA from which the TCR library was made. Trimming took 5 bases from V and 0 from J, leaving 14 bases between them. The CDR3 is 16 residues long. The germline gives CDR1 SGHTA, CDR2 FQGNSA. A further study also used this sample, focusing on T cells in Graves' hyperthyroidism and ophthalmopathy.

The specimen was peripheral blood mononuclear cells (PBMCs), collected at new diagnosis, from a patient treated with antithyroid drugs. The rearrangement joins TRBV7-2 to TRBJ2-1; a possible D gene is TRBD1 (6 bases). This receptor was taken from a woman aged 45-65 years with Graves disease. The CDR3 DNA sequence: TGTGCCAGCAGCCTGAGACAGGTTAGCTCCTACAATGAGCAGTTCTTC. Translating gives CASSLRQVSSYNEQFF.